The rows below give T cell receptor beta chains drawn from one sample of a study of long-term antiretroviral therapy in people with HIV. Produced via immunoSEQ multiplex PCR; TCRdb's table is partial and in-frame only. The data contain about 40,000 clones, roughly nine tenths of them singletons. The source was unsorted PBMCs, collected 1.2 years after starting antiretroviral therapy. Receptor source: a woman in her fifties or sixties with HIV. The CDR3 runs from the conserved cysteine through the conserved F or W. A D gene is named only where the DNA matches it firmly. Clone size is stated in some rows and not others, as once, few, many or a class when expanded.

V,D,size,J,CDR3,DNA
TRBV2,-,-,TRBJ1-5,CASSVDTLSNQPQHF,TGTGCCAGCAGTGTTGACACCCTCAGCAATCAGCCCCAGCATTTT
TRBV4-3,-,-,TRBJ2-7,CASSQNRVNEQYF,TGCGCCAGCAGCCAGAACAGGGTCAACGAGCAGTACTTC
TRBV27,TRBD1,-,TRBJ2-1,CASRGQGTEQFF,TGTGCCAGCAGAGGACAGGGGACAGAGCAGTTCTTC
TRBV19,-,-,TRBJ1-1,CASRREGNTEAFF,TGTGCCAGTCGCAGGGAGGGGAACACTGAAGCTTTCTTT
TRBV6-1,-,-,TRBJ2-3,CASSEKGWDTQYF,TGTGCCAGCAGTGAAAAAGGGTGGGATACGCAGTATTTT
TRBV2,TRBD2,-,TRBJ2-2,CASTEAGGRTGELFF,TGTGCCAGCACAGAGGCGGGGGGAAGGACCGGGGAGCTGTTTTTT
TRBV5-4,-,-,TRBJ1-5,CASSFGGGGVNQPQHF,TGTGCCAGCAGCTTCGGGGGCGGGGGGGTCAATCAGCCCCAGCATTTT
TRBV6-6,TRBD1,-,TRBJ2-7,CATTTGGPYEQYF,TGTGCCACCACGACAGGGGGGCCCTACGAGCAGTACTTC
TRBV7-2,-,few,TRBJ1-5,CASSLGGGGNQPQHF,TGTGCCAGCAGCTTAGGGGGAGGTGGCAATCAGCCCCAGCATTTT
TRBV30,-,-,TRBJ1-1,CAWSAGVKAFF,TGTGCCTGGAGTGCCGGGGTCAAAGCTTTCTTT
TRBV9,-,-,TRBJ2-5,CASSVSRSQETQYF,TGTGCCAGCAGCGTCTCAAGGTCACAAGAGACCCAGTACTTC
TRBV2,-,-,TRBJ2-7,CASSEIGAGAYEQYF,TGTGCCAGCAGTGAAATAGGGGCAGGGGCCTACGAGCAGTACTTC
TRBV6-1,-,-,TRBJ2-7,CASNPTRASYEQYF,TGTGCCAGCAACCCGACAAGAGCTTCCTACGAGCAGTACTTC
TRBV15,TRBD2,-,TRBJ2-7,CATSRGRSSGATYEQYF,TGTGCCACCAGCAGAGGGAGGAGTAGCGGGGCTACCTACGAGCAGTACTTC
TRBV30,-,-,TRBJ2-7,CAWTRDIIDEQYF,TGTGCCTGGACCCGGGACATTATCGACGAGCAGTACTTC
TRBV7-2,-,-,TRBJ1-2,CATPPTGGSYGYTF,TGTGCCACCCCTCCGACGGGGGGCAGCTATGGCTACACCTTC
TRBV27,-,-,TRBJ1-2,CASSSLGSYYGYTF,TGTGCCAGTAGCTCCTTGGGGAGTTACTATGGCTACACCTTC
TRBV5-6,TRBD1,-,TRBJ2-5,CASRWTGVQETQYF,TGTGCCAGCAGGTGGACAGGGGTACAAGAGACCCAGTACTTC
TRBV7-3,-,-,TRBJ1-1,CASSPRGNGQRGTEAFF,TGTGCCAGCAGCCCCCGTGGGAATGGTCAGAGGGGCACTGAAGCTTTCTTT
TRBV5-5,TRBD2,-,TRBJ2-1,CASSFVGLAGGKSEQFF,TGTGCCAGCAGCTTTGTAGGACTAGCGGGGGGGAAAAGTGAGCAGTTCTTC
TRBV2,-,once,TRBJ2-7,CASRRNYEQYF,TGTGCCAGCAGAAGGAACTACGAGCAGTACTTC
TRBV19,TRBD1,-,TRBJ1-6,CASNAGQDYSPLHF,TGTGCCAGTAACGCGGGACAGGATTATTCACCCCTCCACTTT
TRBV6-5,-,-,TRBJ1-1,CASSYARAMNTEAFF,TGTGCCAGCAGTTACGCTCGGGCAATGAACACTGAAGCTTTCTTT
TRBV5-8,-,-,TRBJ2-2,CASSLGRGLPGELFF,TGTGCCAGCAGCTTGGGGAGGGGGCTCCCCGGGGAGCTGTTTTTT
TRBV4-2,TRBD2,-,TRBJ2-2,CASSLNLAGNTGELFF,TGTGCCAGCAGCCTAAATTTAGCGGGGAACACCGGGGAGCTGTTTTTT
TRBV7-2,-,-,TRBJ1-4,CASSLEVGRSNEKLFF,TGTGCCAGCAGCTTAGAGGTGGGGAGGTCTAATGAAAAACTGTTTTTT
TRBV2,-,once,TRBJ1-2,CASMGTGRHGYTF,TGTGCCAGCATGGGCACAGGGCGTCATGGCTACACCTTC
TRBV11-2,-,-,TRBJ1-4,CASSSLDEKLFF,TGTGCCAGCAGCTCCTTGGATGAAAAACTGTTTTTT
TRBV6-5,TRBD1,-,TRBJ1-6,CASSYLTGGNSPLHF,TGTGCCAGCAGTTACCTTACAGGGGGCAATTCACCCCTCCACTTT
TRBV6-5,TRBD1,few,TRBJ2-7,CASSYRDSSYEQYF,TGTGCCAGCAGTTACCGGGACAGCTCCTACGAGCAGTACTTC
TRBV11-2,-,-,TRBJ2-7,CASSLDFRYEQYF,TGTGCCAGCAGCTTAGATTTCAGATACGAGCAGTACTTC
TRBV19,-,-,TRBJ1-2,CASSMRQAKVYGYTF,TGTGCCAGTAGTATGCGTCAGGCCAAGGTCTATGGCTACACCTTC
TRBV5-8,-,-,TRBJ1-1,CASSLSKNTEAFF,TGTGCCAGCAGCTTGTCGAAGAACACTGAAGCTTTCTTT
TRBV12-5,-,-,TRBJ2-5,CATKRGDQETQYF,TGTGCTACAAAGCGCGGGGATCAAGAGACCCAGTACTTC
TRBV6-1,-,-,TRBJ2-1,CASSYNEQFF,TGTGCCAGCTCCTACAATGAGCAGTTCTTC
TRBV4-2,TRBD1,-,TRBJ1-2,CASSQREGQGLGGYTF,TGTGCCAGCAGCCAAAGAGAGGGACAGGGGCTGGGAGGCTACACCTTC
TRBV5-6,-,-,TRBJ2-3,CASSSEYRRTDTQYF,TGTGCCAGCAGCTCCGAATACCGCCGCACAGATACGCAGTATTTT
TRBV19,TRBD2,-,TRBJ2-7,CASSIGLAVSSYEQYF,TGTGCCAGTAGTATCGGACTAGCGGTGAGCTCCTACGAGCAGTACTTC
TRBV18,-,few,TRBJ1-2,CASSLPGDHGYTF,TGTGCCAGCTCACTACCCGGGGATCACGGCTACACCTTC
TRBV18,-,-,TRBJ1-4,CASSPRTTTGGGEKLFF,TGTGCCAGCTCACCCCGAACTACTACCGGGGGTGGGGAAAAACTGTTTTTT
TRBV10-3,-,-,TRBJ2-5,CAISDSTGGGRKETQYF,TGTGCCATCAGTGATTCGACGGGGGGCGGCAGGAAAGAGACCCAGTACTTC
TRBV10-2,TRBD1,-,TRBJ1-6,CASSVSRTGGNGSPLHF,TGCGCCAGCAGTGTTTCCCGGACAGGGGGTAATGGTTCACCCCTCCACTTT
TRBV9,TRBD2,-,TRBJ2-3,CASGRGITDTQYF,TGTGCCAGCGGGCGGGGGATCACAGATACGCAGTATTTT
TRBV11-2,TRBD2,-,TRBJ2-4,CASSLNGAGGNIQYF,TGTGCCAGCAGCTTAAATGGAGCGGGGGGGAACATTCAGTACTTC
TRBV6-5,TRBD2,-,TRBJ2-5,CASSYSGGETQYF,TGTGCCAGCAGTTATAGCGGGGGAGAGACCCAGTACTTC
TRBV11-3,-,-,TRBJ2-7,CASSLGPRYEQYF,TGTGCCAGCAGCTTGGGGCCACGATACGAGCAGTACTTC
TRBV7-2,-,-,TRBJ1-2,CASSLGTPYGYTF,TGTGCCAGCAGCTTAGGGACACCGTATGGCTACACCTTC
TRBV5-1,-,-,TRBJ1-4,CASSFGKGGEKLFF,TGCGCCAGCAGCTTCGGTAAAGGAGGTGAAAAACTGTTTTTT
TRBV7-9,-,once,TRBJ2-5,CASSAFDREETQYF,TGTGCCAGCAGCGCTTTTGACAGAGAAGAGACCCAGTACTTC
TRBV6-5,-,-,TRBJ2-7,CASSYGPRTEIYEQYF,TGTGCCAGCAGTTACGGTCCGAGGACGGAGATCTACGAGCAGTACTTC
TRBV18,-,-,TRBJ2-5,CASSLVREETQYF,TGTGCCAGCTCACTGGTCCGGGAGGAGACCCAGTACTTC
TRBV19,-,-,TRBJ1-2,CASSTPGYGYTF,TGTGCCAGTAGTACTCCGGGCTATGGCTACACCTTC
TRBV7-9,TRBD1,-,TRBJ1-5,CASSLSGGRNQPQHF,TGTGCCAGCAGCTTATCAGGGGGACGCAATCAGCCCCAGCATTTT